These 15 T cell receptor beta chains were all obtained from the same sample, sequenced in a study of OX40 agonist ivuxolimab in advanced cancers. TCRdb's copy holds only in-frame clones and misses some; the assay was immunoSEQ multiplex PCR. The repertoire holds some 37,000 clones, with around 90% as singletons. Sample: CD4+ or CD8+ T cells sorted from blood, taken in a trial of the OX40 agonist ivuxolimab. Receptors were obtained from an adult with an advanced solid tumor such as melanoma, head and neck, liver or kidney cancer.

The chain uses TRBV12-5 and TRBJ2-1; D possibly corresponds to TRBD2 (6 bases). V lost 8 bases, J lost 1 base, and 9 bases lay in between. CDR3 size: 13 residues. Per the germline V gene, CDR1 is LGHNT and CDR2 is FRNRAP. CDR3 in amino acids: CASSGPSYNEQFF. Here the CDR3 DNA reads TGTGCTAGTAGCGGGCCATCCTACAATGAGCAGTTCTTC.

The V and J genes are TRBV21-1 and TRBJ2-2; the table's D call, TRBD1, was not checked against the DNA. TRBV21-1 represents a pseudogene. CDR3 length equals 18 residues. The CDR3 DNA reads as TGTGCCAGCACTGTTAGGGACAGTCCCATTTGTAGCACCGGGGAGCTGTTTTTT. It is translated as CASTVRDSPICSTGELFF.

The J gene is TRBJ2-3, the V gene TRBV2, with D tentatively TRBD2 (6 bases). Germline CDR1 SNHLY, CDR2 FYNNEI. The CDR3 contains 16 residues. V was cut by 4 bases and J by 7 bases, with 21 bases left in between. CDR3 sequence: CASSGLFGRGRNTQYF. CDR3 bases: TGTGCCAGCAGTGGCCTCTTCGGACGGGGGAGAAATACGCAGTATTTT. Drawing the rest from reference TRBV2 and TRBJ2-3, the complete variable domain is EPEVTQTPSHQVTQMGQEVILRCVPISNHLYFYWYRQILGQKVEFLVSFYNNEISEKSEIFDDQFSVERPDGSNFTLKIRSTKLEDSAMYFCASSGLFGRGRNTQYFGPGTRLTVL.

The chain combines TRBV5-1 with TRBJ2-6; no definite D call. V shed 0 bases and J shed 4 bases, with 8 bases lying between them. There are 15 residues in the CDR3. CDR1 and CDR2 from the germline V gene are SGHRS and YFSETQ. Here the CDR3 DNA reads TGCGCCAGCAGCTTGGTTTCCGGAGGGGCCAACGTCCTGACTTTC. This translates into CASSLVSGGANVLTF.

V and J are TRBV5-1 and TRBJ2-7; TRBD1 matches at 7 bases. The CDR3 runs 16 residues. Germline trimming cut 3 bases from V and 2 bases from J; bases unmatched to any gene: 11. Per germline, CDR1 SGHRS and CDR2 YFSETQ. CDR3 region: CASSSGSQGVAYEQYF. The CDR3 region has the DNA TGCGCCAGCAGCTCTGGAAGTCAGGGGGTTGCCTACGAGCAGTACTTC.

V is TRBV11-2 and J is TRBJ2-5; D ambiguous. The V gene lost 1 base and the J gene lost 5 bases, with 8 bases spanning the gap. CDR1 is SGHAT and CDR2 is FQNNGV in the germline V gene. This CDR3 has 13 amino acids. CDR3 DNA: TGTGCCAGCAGCTTAGGCGTGTGGGAGACCCAGTACTTC. Its translation is CASSLGVWETQYF. Full variable domain (remainder filled in from reference TRBV11-2 and TRBJ2-5): EAGVAQSPRYKIIEKRQSVAFWCNPISGHATLYWYQQILGQGPKLLIQFQNNGVVDDSQLPKDRFSAERLKGVDSTLKIQPAKLEDSAVYLCASSLGVWETQYFGPGTRLLVL.

This chain connects TRBV6-5 to TRBJ2-7, with a possible D match to TRBD1 (6 bases). This CDR3 comprises 15 residues. The germline CDR1 and CDR2 sequences are MNHEY and SVGAGI. V was cut by 2 bases and J by 2 bases, with 13 bases left in between. The CDR3 DNA reads TGTGCCAGCAGTTACCGTAAAGGGGGACCCTACGAGCAGTACTTC. Translated: CASSYRKGGPYEQYF.

This sequence joins TRBV6-5 and TRBJ1-1, with D possibly matching TRBD1 (5 bases). The CDR3 has 16 residues. V lost 4 bases, J lost 1 base, and 16 bases lay in between. CDR1 MNHEY and CDR2 SVGAGI come from the germline V gene. CDR3 nucleotide sequence: TGTGCCAGCAGTTCCCAGGGTGGGGAGCCGAACACTGAAGCTTTCTTT. It translates to CASSSQGGEPNTEAFF.

The rearrangement uses TRBV5-1 and TRBJ2-3; 12 nucleotides agree with TRBD2. This CDR3 region has 16 residues. The ends lost 4 bases at V and 2 bases at J; junction bases unmatched: 5. CDR1 and CDR2 (germline): SGHRS, YFSETQ. The CDR3 reads CASSDLAGGPTDTQYF. CDR3 DNA: TGCGCCAGCAGCGATCTAGCGGGGGGGCCCACAGATACGCAGTATTTT. Using reference TRBV5-1 and TRBJ2-3 for the parts outside the CDR3, the full variable domain is KAGVTQTPRYLIKTRGQQVTLSCSPISGHRSVSWYQQTPGQGLQFLFEYFSETQRNKGNFPGRFSGRQFSNSRSEMNVSTLELGDSALYLCASSDLAGGPTDTQYFGPGTRLTVL.

As to this clone: Other DNA sequences in this specimen translate into the identical CDR3. V usage is TRBV5-1 and J usage is TRBJ2-3; D is undetermined. The germline V and J ends were trimmed by 1 base and 2 bases, with 8 bases remaining between them. The CDR3 contains 14 residues. Germline values: CDR1 SGHRS, CDR2 YFSETQ. CDR3 sequence reads: CASSLRGSTDTQYF. CDR3 nucleotide sequence: TGCGCCAGCAGCTTGCGTGGATCCACAGATACGCAGTATTTT.

The chain employs TRBV28 and TRBJ1-4; 8 bases line up with TRBD1. With V trimmed by 3 bases and J by 3 bases, 6 bases remained unmatched. The germline V gene encodes CDR1 MDHEN and CDR2 SYDVKM. The CDR3 has 16 residues. CDR3 protein: CASSLDRARANEKLFF. As DNA, the CDR3 is TGTGCCAGCAGTTTGGACAGGGCAAGGGCTAATGAAAAACTGTTTTTT. Full variable domain (outside the CDR3, taken from reference TRBV28 and TRBJ1-4): DVKVTQSSRYLVKRTGEKVFLECVQDMDHENMFWYRQDPGLGLRLIYFSYDVKMKEKGDIPEGYSVSREKKERFSLILESASTNQTSMYLCASSLDRARANEKLFFGSGTQLSVL.

This sequence joins TRBV11-2 and TRBJ2-2, with 8 bases fitting TRBD1. V lost 5 bases to trimming and J lost 0 bases; unmatched junction nucleotides: 5. Per germline, CDR1 SGHAT and CDR2 FQNNGV. The CDR3 extends over 16 amino acids. CDR3 nucleotides: TGTGCCAGCAGCGACCTCAGGGGGCCGAACACCGGGGAGCTGTTTTTT. It encodes CASSDLRGPNTGELFF. Together with reference TRBV11-2 and TRBJ2-2, the CDR3 gives the full variable domain: EAGVAQSPRYKIIEKRQSVAFWCNPISGHATLYWYQQILGQGPKLLIQFQNNGVVDDSQLPKDRFSAERLKGVDSTLKIQPAKLEDSAVYLCASSDLRGPNTGELFFGEGSRLTVL.

The chain links TRBV2 to TRBJ1-1, with D possibly TRBD1 on 5 matching bases. V was cut by 7 bases and J by 4 bases, with 10 bases left in between. Germline-derived CDR1 and CDR2 are SNHLY and FYNNEI. This CDR3 is 12 amino acids long. Written as DNA, the CDR3 is TGTGCCAGCAATAAGAGGGGCACTGAAGCTTTCTTT. Residues: CASNKRGTEAFF.

The V gene is TRBV2, the J gene TRBJ1-1; no clear D gene. Trimming shortened V by 1 base and J by 4 bases, and 7 bases separated the two germline ends. This CDR3 has 13 amino acids. From germline, CDR1 is SNHLY and CDR2 FYNNEI. CDR3 region: CASSEGGPTEAFF. CDR3 DNA sequence: TGTGCCAGCAGTGAAGGTGGGCCCACTGAAGCTTTCTTT.

The V gene is TRBV5-1, the J gene TRBJ1-4; D possibly corresponds to TRBD1 (5 bases). Between the trimmed V and J ends, which lost 4 bases and 3 bases, there was a span of 10 bases. The length of the CDR3 is 14 residues. CDR1 and CDR2 from the germline V gene are SGHRS and YFSETQ. The CDR3 protein is CASSTGGSNEKLFF. As DNA, the CDR3 is TGCGCCAGCAGCACCGGGGGTTCTAATGAAAAACTGTTTTTT.